The clone carrying this T cell receptor beta chain was observed a few times. What it recognizes is unknown. These data come from a study of Tregs in tolerant kidney transplant recipients. Notes on the study in general: Few patients were studied, so findings need validation in larger groups. Expanding Tregs on activated donor B cells appeared to best identify donor-specific TCRbeta clones.

V was cut by 5 bases and J by 11 bases, with 16 bases left in between. The CDR3 totals 13 residues. Germline assignment: CDR1 LNHDA and CDR2 SQIVND (reference sequence). TCRdb's copy holds only in-frame clones and misses some; the assay was immunoSEQ multiplex PCR. The sample contains around 61,000 clones, about 83% of which appear only once. CD4+CD25+CD127- Tregs, CD4+CD25- non-Tregs, CD4 and CD8 cells were sorted. Source material: CD4+ T cells from blood. The rearrangement uses TRBV19 and TRBJ1-5; D unclear. This sequence was found in a human donor in good health. CDR3 DNA sequence: TGTGCCAGTAGTCCCCTTTTAGTGGCAGCCCAGCATTTT. Protein: CASSPLLVAAQHF.